These 16 T cell receptor beta chains share one sample of origin, sequenced in a study of blood T cell repertoires in COVID-19 (dated by TCRdb to 2020 to 2021). The library was obtained by the immunoSEQ multiplex PCR assay. TCRdb took over this immuneACCESS table, retaining in-frame rearrangements with V and J assigned. Such tables are incomplete; in checked studies, under half of the missing clones stem from an unresolved V gene, and the remainder is unexplained. This sample lists fewer than 600,000 clones; roughly 87% were detected once. The ten largest make up around 0.92% of the sample. Sequences were obtained from peripheral blood. These receptor sequences come from a man younger than 35 with COVID-19, enrolled during active disease.

The rearrangement joins TRBV7-8 to TRBJ2-5; 7 bases map to TRBD2. The CDR3 sequence is 16 residues long. Germline loops: CDR1 SGHVS, CDR2 FQNEAQ. The ends lost 1 base at V and 2 bases at J; junction bases unmatched: 7. The CDR3 coding sequence is TGTGCCAGCAGCTTAGTAGAGCGGGGACTACAAGAGACCCAGTACTTC. It yields the protein CASSLVERGLQETQYF.

The chain has TRBV19 and TRBJ2-1; possibly TRBD1 for D (6 bases). V was trimmed by 4 bases and J by 4 bases, leaving 8 bases between them. The CDR3 is 13 amino acids. The germline CDR1 and CDR2 sequences are LNHDA and SQIVND (reference sequence). The CDR3 sequence: CASSRTVYNEQFF. DNA for the CDR3: TGTGCCAGTAGTAGGACAGTTTACAATGAGCAGTTCTTC.

The J gene is TRBJ2-7, the V gene TRBV14; 11 bases align to TRBD2. This CDR3 region has 16 residues. V shed 4 bases and J 0 bases; nucleotides not matched to a gene: 5. Germline lookup yields CDR1 SGHDN and CDR2 FVKESK. CDR3 nucleotides: TGTGCCAGCAGCCTGGGACTAGCGGATCACTCCTACGAGCAGTACTTC. The encoded protein is CASSLGLADHSYEQYF. The variable domain in full, with the rest retrieved from reference TRBV14 and TRBJ2-7, is EAGVTQFPSHSVIEKGQTVTLRCDPISGHDNLYWYRRVMGKEIKFLLHFVKESKQDESGMPNNRFLAERTGGTYSTLKVQPAELEDSGVYFCASSLGLADHSYEQYFGPGTRLTVT.

This clone was observed a handful of times. The genes are TRBV2 and TRBJ1-5; D not resolved. V was trimmed by 6 bases and J by 1 base, leaving 7 bases between them. Looked up from germline, CDR1 is SNHLY and CDR2 is FYNNEI. The CDR3 loop spans 13 amino acids. Written as DNA, the CDR3 is TGTGCCAGCAGCCCAACAAGCAATCAGCCCCAGCATTTT. It codes for CASSPTSNQPQHF.

The chain uses TRBV7-6 and TRBJ2-1; the D gene is possibly TRBD2 (5 bases). The germline gives CDR1 SGHVS, CDR2 FNYEAQ. V lost 5 bases and J 0 bases, leaving 5 bases between the germline ends. The CDR3 totals 13 residues. CDR3 region: CASSRGSYNEQFF. For the CDR3, the DNA is TGTGCCAGCAGCCGGGGCTCCTACAATGAGCAGTTCTTC. The full variable domain, rest sourced from reference TRBV7-6 and TRBJ2-1, is GAGVSQSPRYKVTKRGQDVALRCDPISGHVSLYWYRQALGQGPEFLTYFNYEAQQDKSGLPNDRFSAERPEGSISTLTIQRTEQRDSAMYRCASSRGSYNEQFFGPGTRLTVL.

The gene calls are TRBV21-1 and TRBJ2-7; the tabulated D call, TRBD1, remains unverified against the DNA. TRBV21-1 is a pseudogene locus. This CDR3 is 17 amino acids long. As DNA, the CDR3 is TGTGCCAGCAGCAAAGATTGGCTCCGTGTGGTTCTGTACGAGCAGTACTTC. It is translated as CASSKDWLRVVLYEQYF.

Turning to this clone: Other DNA sequences in this specimen translate into the identical CDR3. This chain joins TRBV5-1 and TRBJ2-3; D possibly corresponds to TRBD1 (6 bases). This CDR3 region has 14 residues. CDR1 is SGHRS, CDR2 YFSETQ, per germline. Trimming stripped 3 bases from V and 2 bases from J, with 10 bases between. The CDR3 protein is CASSSGQSTDTQYF. The DNA for the CDR3 is TGCGCCAGCAGCTCCGGACAGTCCACAGATACGCAGTATTTT.

The chain uses TRBV6-5 and TRBJ2-7; TRBD1 aligns across 7 bases. J was trimmed by 7 bases and V by 0 bases; bases with no gene match: 6. Germline V lookup: CDR1 MNHEY, CDR2 SVGAGI. This CDR3 comprises 14 residues. The CDR3 DNA reads as TGTGCCAGCAGTTACTCGAAACAGGGGAGTGAGCAGTACTTC. It is translated as CASSYSKQGSEQYF.

This rearrangement joins TRBV6-5 to TRBJ2-7, with D possibly matching TRBD2 (6 bases). The CDR3 consists of 15 residues. The V end lost 6 bases, the J end lost 9 bases, and 24 bases lay between the germline ends. CDR1 and CDR2 (germline): MNHEY, SVGAGI. The CDR3 region has the DNA TGTGCCAGCAGGCCGGCCGGGACCGCGTACGGGGGGCAGTACTTC. It is translated as CASRPAGTAYGGQYF.

Details on this clone: A read error is possible here, since a much larger clone lies one base away. The CDR3 DNA reads as TGTGCCAGCAGCTTGGGGGGTTCCTACAATGAGCAGTTCTTC. It translates to CASSLGGSYNEQFF. The chain joins TRBV7-9 to TRBJ2-1, with D possibly being TRBD2 (6 bases). The ends were cut back, 3 bases at V and 1 base at J, with 7 bases in the middle. The CDR3 consists of 14 residues. The germline V gene has CDR1 SEHNR and CDR2 FQNEAQ (reference sequence). Looking up the rest from reference TRBV7-9 and TRBJ2-1 gives the full variable domain: DTGVSQNPRHKITKRGQNVTFRCDPISEHNRLYWYRQTLGQGPEFLTYFQNEAQLEKSRLLSDRFSAERPKGSFSTLEIQRTEQGDSAMYLCASSLGGSYNEQFFGPGTRLTVL.

For the CDR3, the DNA is TGCGCCAGCAGCCCAGTAGCGGGACGACGTGAGACCCAGTACTTC. Its protein is CASSPVAGRRETQYF. The V and J genes are TRBV5-1 and TRBJ2-5, with TRBD2 matching over 8 bases. Germline assignment: CDR1 SGHRS and CDR2 YFSETQ. CDR3 length: 15 amino acids. The junction had 10 bases not matched to a gene; V was cut back by 4 bases and J by 5 bases.

The V and J genes are TRBV19 and TRBJ1-5; D unclear. Germline loops: CDR1 LNHDA, CDR2 SQIVND (reference sequence). V was trimmed by 5 bases and J by 1 base, leaving 12 bases between them. The CDR3 totals 15 residues. The CDR3 spells CASSVARRSNQPQHF. CDR3 bases: TGTGCCAGTAGTGTGGCCCGGAGGAGCAATCAGCCCCAGCATTTT. The variable domain in full, with the rest retrieved from reference TRBV19 and TRBJ1-5, is DGGITQSPKYLFRKEGQNVTLSCEQNLNHDAMYWYRQDPGQGLRLIYYSQIVNDFQKGDIAEGYSVSREKKESFPLTVTSAQKNPTAFYLCASSVARRSNQPQHFGDGTRLSIL.

The J gene is TRBJ2-7, the V gene TRBV7-9; D gene unclear. Germline values: CDR1 SEHNR, CDR2 FQNEAQ (reference sequence). With 3 bases removed from V and 5 bases from J, the gap between germline ends came to 8 bases. The CDR3 has 12 amino acids. The CDR3 spells CASSFSVNEQYF. The CDR3 coding sequence is TGTGCCAGCAGCTTTTCCGTAAACGAGCAGTACTTC.

V is TRBV19 and J is TRBJ2-1, with a tentative D call TRBD2 (5 bases). The germline V gene has CDR1 LNHDA and CDR2 SQIVND (reference sequence). The V and J ends lost 2 bases and 10 bases respectively, with 9 bases between them. The CDR3 has 12 amino acids. The CDR3 DNA is TGTGCCAGTAGTATATTAGCGTGGGAGCAGTTCTTC. The encoded protein is CASSILAWEQFF.

The V call is TRBV2, the J call TRBJ2-2; TRBD2 is a possible D gene (6 bases). V lost 8 bases and J 4 bases, leaving 23 bases between the germline ends. The V gene's germline CDR1 is SNHLY and CDR2 FYNNEI. The CDR3 is 17 residues long. In DNA form, the CDR3 reads TGTGCCAGCTCCCGAATGGAGGGTCATTCTGGCACCGGGGAGCTGTTTTTT. Encoded protein: CASSRMEGHSGTGELFF.

On this clone itself: The sample contains more than one DNA sequence encoding this CDR3. V usage is TRBV11-2 and J usage is TRBJ2-5; D is unclear. The CDR3 contains 13 residues. From germline, CDR1 is SGHAT and CDR2 FQNNGV. With 0 bases removed from V and 2 bases from J, the gap between germline ends came to 4 bases. DNA of the CDR3: TGTGCCAGCAGCTTAGAGCGTCAAGAGACCCAGTACTTC. This encodes CASSLERQETQYF.